The 3 T cell receptor beta chains below all came from one sample that was sequenced in a study of T cell responses to AZD1222 COVID-19 vaccine. Assay: immunoSEQ multiplex PCR; the TCRdb copy retains only in-frame clones and omits some. The data contain some 130,000 clones, 85% to 95% of them singletons. The sequencing used peripheral blood, collected 28 days after the second AZD1222 dose. The receptors come from an adult who received the AZD1222 COVID-19 vaccine.

This clone was observed a few times. The chain uses TRBV5-6 and TRBJ2-3, with 7 bases lining up with TRBD2. Germline trimming cut 5 bases from V and 3 bases from J; bases unmatched to any gene: 9. CDR1 is SGHDT and CDR2 is YYEEEE in the germline V gene. There are 15 residues in the CDR3. The CDR3 loop reads CASSLVTGGTDTQYF. The CDR3 DNA follows: TGTGCCAGCAGTCTAGTGACGGGGGGAACAGATACGCAGTATTTT. Drawing the rest from reference TRBV5-6 and TRBJ2-3, the complete variable domain is DAGVTQSPTHLIKTRGQQVTLRCSPKSGHDTVSWYQQALGQGPQFIFQYYEEEERQRGNFPDRFSGHQFPNYSSELNVNALLLGDSALYLCASSLVTGGTDTQYFGPGTRLTVL.

The rearrangement joins TRBV3-1 (or the pseudogene TRBV3-2) to TRBJ1-1, with no clear D. There are 12 residues in the CDR3. V was clipped by 1 base and J by 3 bases, with 3 bases between them. The germline V gene has CDR1 LGHDT and CDR2 YNNKEL (reference sequence). The CDR3 here is CASSQGYTEAFF. DNA for the CDR3: TGTGCCAGCAGCCAAGGATACACTGAAGCTTTCTTT.

J is TRBJ1-5 and V is TRBV4-2, with D possibly matching TRBD1 (5 bases). Trimming removed 0 bases from V and 5 bases from J, with 11 bases in between. The CDR3 runs 15 residues. The germline V gene has CDR1 LGHNA and CDR2 YNFKEQ. The CDR3 sequence is CASSQDVQDDQPQHF. The CDR3, as DNA: TGTGCCAGCAGCCAAGATGTACAGGACGATCAGCCCCAGCATTTT.